These T cell receptor beta chains were read from a single sample in a study of cytomegalovirus exposure and HLA in healthy donors. Measured with immunoSEQ multiplex PCR; TCRdb has only the in-frame clones, and not every one. The sample includes 140,000 to 150,000 clones, about 80% of them seen just once. The sequenced sample consisted of PBMCs. Every receptor here comes from a man aged 35 to 55 in good health and CMV-seronegative. Each CDR3 is given without its conserved first and last residue.

CDR3aa: ASKIAGATQETQY; v_gene: TRBV6-6; len: 13
CDR3aa: ASSIQGTEAF; v_gene: TRBV19; len: 10
CDR3aa: ASSYSRWGANQPQH; v_gene: TRBV6-5; len: 14
CDR3aa: ASSLTATSTDTQY; v_gene: TRBV5-6; len: 13
CDR3aa: ASSPGTGDPEAF; v_gene: TRBV28; len: 12
CDR3aa: ASSLVGASGGYT; v_gene: TRBV7-8; len: 12
CDR3aa: ATSEPGTLNTEAF; v_gene: TRBV15; len: 13
CDR3aa: ASSNSGDRNTIY; v_gene: TRBV21-1; len: 12
CDR3aa: ASSPTGNYGYT; v_gene: TRBV6-5; len: 11
CDR3aa: ASSLAATGTYAGYT; v_gene: TRBV7-8; len: 14
CDR3aa: ASSLWASGGNTGELF; v_gene: TRBV7-7; len: 15
CDR3aa: ASSPSTTVETQY; v_gene: TRBV18; len: 12
CDR3aa: ASRLHRGGNEKLF; v_gene: TRBV27; len: 13